This T cell receptor beta chain originates from a study of blood T cell repertoires in COVID-19. Overall study: The origin of the acute and convalescent COVID-19 samples was the United States, Italy and Spain. T cells, B-cell-depleted T cells, or PBMCs provided the cDNA or gDNA that served as material.

Authors' data handling: Amplification of reference gene primers was used by the study to estimate nucleated cell counts. Using immunoSEQ multiplex PCR, the repertoire was profiled, and TCRdb retains in-frame clones only, with some absent. V and J calls and clone size come straight from that table; D and trimming were deduced from the DNA. Of about 51,000 clones in the sample, around nine tenths were seen once. From germline, CDR1 is SGHNT and CDR2 YYREEE (reference sequence). The CDR3 covers 15 residues. Unmatched junction bases numbered 5, after V lost 0 bases and J lost 4 bases. The sequenced sample was peripheral blood. The chain carries TRBV5-4 and TRBJ2-7; 9 bases agree with TRBD2. This TCR was sampled from a man aged 50 to 59 with active COVID-19. The CDR3 protein is CASSLAPSGVYEQYF. CDR3 nucleotide sequence: TGTGCCAGCAGCTTGGCCCCTAGCGGGGTATACGAGCAGTACTTC.